This passage covers 3 T cell receptor beta chains from one sample sequenced in a study of CD8+CD57+ T cells in acquired aplastic anemia. Using genomic DNA as the template, TCR beta VDJ and CDR3 profiling was carried out. TCRdb itself ran the reads through MiXCR, one entry per CDR3 protein. This table holds approximately 150,000 distinct CDR3 sequences, less than 60% found once. Patients who underwent sequencing had shown CD8+CD57+ cell expansion by flow cytometry. The sequenced sample consisted of sorted CD4+, CD8+, or CD8+CD57+ T cells (not recorded which) from PBMCs. The receptors shown here come from a human donor with aplastic anemia.

This clonotype was observed many times. The chain recombines TRBV7-2 with TRBJ2-3, with 12 positions matching TRBD2. The CDR3 spans 15 residues. V trimming: 3 bases; J trimming: 4 bases; junction bases outside the gene matches: 2. Germline CDR1 reads SGHTA; CDR2 reads FQGNSA. The CDR3 region has the DNA TGTGCCAGCAGCTTGACTAGCGGGGGCTCAGATACGCAGTATTTT. Translation gives CASSLTSGGSDTQYF.

This clonotype has a count of ten or more. The chain is built from TRBV19 and TRBJ2-2; 12 bases line up with TRBD1. Unmatched junction bases numbered 10, after V lost 5 bases and J lost 3 bases. This CDR3 spans 18 amino acids. Germline V gene sequence: CDR1 LNHDA, CDR2 SQIVND (reference sequence). In nucleotides, the CDR3 is TGTGCCAGTAGTCCCTCCGGGACAGGGGGCAGGCACACCGGGGAGCTGTTTTTT. This codes for CASSPSGTGGRHTGELFF.

As regards this clonotype: Being one base from a much bigger clone, this may be a read error. The J gene is TRBJ1-1, the V gene TRBV7-2; D gene uncertain. From germline, CDR1 is SGHTA and CDR2 FQGNSA. The CDR3 runs to 13 residues. CDR3 bases: TGTGCCAGCAGCTTAGCCTTGTATGCTGAAGTTTCCTTT. Its translation: CASSLALYAEVSF.